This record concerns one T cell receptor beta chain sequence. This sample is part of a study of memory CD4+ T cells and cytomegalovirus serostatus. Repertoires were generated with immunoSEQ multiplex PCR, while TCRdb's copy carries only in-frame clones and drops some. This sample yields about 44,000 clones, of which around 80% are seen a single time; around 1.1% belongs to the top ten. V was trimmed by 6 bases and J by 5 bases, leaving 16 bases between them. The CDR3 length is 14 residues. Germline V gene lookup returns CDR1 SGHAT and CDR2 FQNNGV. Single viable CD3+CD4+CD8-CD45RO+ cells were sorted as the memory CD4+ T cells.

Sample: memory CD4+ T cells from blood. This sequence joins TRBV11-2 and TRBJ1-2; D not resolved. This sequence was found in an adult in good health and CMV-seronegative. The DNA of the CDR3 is TGTGCCAGCAGTACACCCCGGAGACGATATGGCTACACCTTC. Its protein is CASSTPRRRYGYTF.